The source of this T cell receptor beta chain is a study of CD8 T cells in Susac syndrome. A quantity of about 0.5 to 1 ug RNA underwent reverse transcription using random hexamers. Via MiXCR, TCRdb re-called the immunoSEQ multiplex PCR reads, giving one row per CDR3 protein. The sample yields around 130,000 distinct CDR3 sequences, roughly 92% seen once. This clonotype occurred once. The authors carried out high-throughput sequencing of TCR beta. They applied it to CD8+ and CD4+ T cells obtained from blood. Controls were drawn from healthy donors and were matched for age and sex. Negative isolation was applied to CD8+ and CD4+ T cells, and FACS enrichment was applied to TEMRA cells. Unmatched junction bases numbered 2, after V lost 2 bases and J lost 4 bases. The CDR3 sequence is 13 residues long. Germline-derived CDR1 and CDR2 are DFQATT and SNEGSKA (reference sequence).

The receptor was derived from a human donor in good health. The genes are TRBV20-1 and TRBJ1-2, with 9 bases that match TRBD1. The source material was CD4+ T cells from PBMCs. The CDR3 sequence: CSARRDRAYGYTF. DNA for the CDR3: TGCAGTGCTAGACGGGACAGGGCCTATGGCTACACCTTC.